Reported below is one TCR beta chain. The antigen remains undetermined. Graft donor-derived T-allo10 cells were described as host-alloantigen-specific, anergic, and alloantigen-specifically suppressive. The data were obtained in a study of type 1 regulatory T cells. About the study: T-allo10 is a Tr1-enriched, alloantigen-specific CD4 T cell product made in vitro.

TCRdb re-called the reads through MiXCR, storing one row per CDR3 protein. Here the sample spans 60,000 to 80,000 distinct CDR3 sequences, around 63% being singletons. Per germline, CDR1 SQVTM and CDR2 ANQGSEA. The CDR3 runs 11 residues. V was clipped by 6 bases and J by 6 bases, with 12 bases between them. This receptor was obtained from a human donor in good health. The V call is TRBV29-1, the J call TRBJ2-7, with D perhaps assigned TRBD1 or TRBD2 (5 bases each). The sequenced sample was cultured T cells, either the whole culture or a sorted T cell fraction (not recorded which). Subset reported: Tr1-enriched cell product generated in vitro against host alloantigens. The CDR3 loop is CSVGARGEQYF. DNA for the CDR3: TGCAGCGTCGGGGCCCGCGGCGAGCAGTACTTC.